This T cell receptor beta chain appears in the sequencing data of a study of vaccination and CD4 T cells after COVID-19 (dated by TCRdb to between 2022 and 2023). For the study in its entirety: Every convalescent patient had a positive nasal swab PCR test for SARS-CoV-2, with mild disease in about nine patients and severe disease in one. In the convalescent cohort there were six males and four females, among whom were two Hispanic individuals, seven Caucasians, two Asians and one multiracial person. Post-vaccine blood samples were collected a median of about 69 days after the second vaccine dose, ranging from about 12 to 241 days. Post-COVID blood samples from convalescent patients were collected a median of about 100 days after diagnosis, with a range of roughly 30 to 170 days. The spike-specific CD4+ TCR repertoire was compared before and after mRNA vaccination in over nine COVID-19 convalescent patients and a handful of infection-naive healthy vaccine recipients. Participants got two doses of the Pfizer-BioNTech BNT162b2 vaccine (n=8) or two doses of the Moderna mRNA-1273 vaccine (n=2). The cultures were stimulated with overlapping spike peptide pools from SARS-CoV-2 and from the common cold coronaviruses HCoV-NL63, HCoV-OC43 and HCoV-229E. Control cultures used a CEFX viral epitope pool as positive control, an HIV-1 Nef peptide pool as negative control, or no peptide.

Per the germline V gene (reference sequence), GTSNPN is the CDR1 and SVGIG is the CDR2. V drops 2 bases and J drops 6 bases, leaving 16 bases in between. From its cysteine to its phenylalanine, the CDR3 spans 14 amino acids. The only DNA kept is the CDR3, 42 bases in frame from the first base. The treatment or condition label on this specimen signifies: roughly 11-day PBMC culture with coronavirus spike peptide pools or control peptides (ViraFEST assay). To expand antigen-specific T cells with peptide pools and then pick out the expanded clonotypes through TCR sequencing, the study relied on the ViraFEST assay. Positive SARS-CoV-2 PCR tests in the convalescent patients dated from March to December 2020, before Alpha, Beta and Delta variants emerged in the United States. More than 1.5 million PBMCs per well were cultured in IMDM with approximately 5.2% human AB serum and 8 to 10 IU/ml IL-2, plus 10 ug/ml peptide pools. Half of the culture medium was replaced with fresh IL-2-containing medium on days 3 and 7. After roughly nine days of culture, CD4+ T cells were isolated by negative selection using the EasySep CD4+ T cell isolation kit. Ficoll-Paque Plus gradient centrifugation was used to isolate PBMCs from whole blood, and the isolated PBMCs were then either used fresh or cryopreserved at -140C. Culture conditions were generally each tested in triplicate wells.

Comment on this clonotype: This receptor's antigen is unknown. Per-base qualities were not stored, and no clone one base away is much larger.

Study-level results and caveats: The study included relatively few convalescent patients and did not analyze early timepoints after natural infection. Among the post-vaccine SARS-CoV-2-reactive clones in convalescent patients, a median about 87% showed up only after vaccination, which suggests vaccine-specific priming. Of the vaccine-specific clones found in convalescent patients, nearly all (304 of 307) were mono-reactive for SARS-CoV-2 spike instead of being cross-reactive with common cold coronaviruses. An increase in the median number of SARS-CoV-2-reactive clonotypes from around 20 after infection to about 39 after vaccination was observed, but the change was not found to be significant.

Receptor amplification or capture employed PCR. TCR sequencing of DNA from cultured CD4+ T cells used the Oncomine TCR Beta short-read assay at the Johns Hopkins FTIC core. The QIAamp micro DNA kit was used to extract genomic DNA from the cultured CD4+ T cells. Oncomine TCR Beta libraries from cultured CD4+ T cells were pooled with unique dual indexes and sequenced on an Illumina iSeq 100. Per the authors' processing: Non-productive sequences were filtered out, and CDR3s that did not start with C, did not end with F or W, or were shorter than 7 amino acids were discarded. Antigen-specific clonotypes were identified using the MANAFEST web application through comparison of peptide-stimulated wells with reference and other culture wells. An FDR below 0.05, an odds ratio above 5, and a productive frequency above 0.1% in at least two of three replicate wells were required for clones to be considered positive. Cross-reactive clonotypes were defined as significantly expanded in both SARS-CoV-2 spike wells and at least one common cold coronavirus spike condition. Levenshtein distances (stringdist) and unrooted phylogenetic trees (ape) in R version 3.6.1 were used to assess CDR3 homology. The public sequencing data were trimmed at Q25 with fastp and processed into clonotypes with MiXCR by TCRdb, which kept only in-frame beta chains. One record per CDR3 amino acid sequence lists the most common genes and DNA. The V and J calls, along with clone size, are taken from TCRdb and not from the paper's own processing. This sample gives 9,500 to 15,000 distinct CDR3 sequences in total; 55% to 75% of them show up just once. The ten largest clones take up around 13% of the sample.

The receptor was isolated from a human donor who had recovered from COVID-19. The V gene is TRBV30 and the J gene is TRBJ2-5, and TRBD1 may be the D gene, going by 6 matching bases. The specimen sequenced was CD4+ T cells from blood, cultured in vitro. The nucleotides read TGTGCCTGGAGTTCAACCCACAGGGATCAGACCCAGTACTTC. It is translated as CAWSSTHRDQTQYF.